This is a list of T cell receptor beta chains from one sample in a study of T cells in Graves' hyperthyroidism and ophthalmopathy. TCRdb reprocessed the multiplex PCR reads via MiXCR and lists one record per CDR3 protein. This sample has roughly 500,000 distinct CDR3 sequences, with less than 25% found just once. The sequencing input was blood. These TCRs come from a woman in her 70s with Graves' ophthalmopathy. Both conserved end residues are part of each CDR3. A D gene is named only where the DNA matches it firmly. Expanded clones get a size class; other rows say once, few or many, or leave the size out.

J gene,CDR3 length,V gene,clone size,D gene,CDR3 DNA,CDR3 protein
TRBJ1-2,13,TRBV2,many,NA,TGTGCCAGCCGGGACACCCCTAACTATGGCTACACCTTC,CASRDTPNYGYTF
TRBJ2-1,14,TRBV7-3,many,TRBD2,TGTGCCAGCAGCCAAACCGGGACTAGCAATGAGCAGTTCTTC,CASSQTGTSNEQFF
TRBJ2-7,15,TRBV2,many,NA,TGTGCCAGCAGCTTCGAAGCCGCGGCCTTATCCGAGCAGTACTTC,CASSFEAAALSEQYF
TRBJ1-5,14,TRBV2,many,NA,TGTGCCAGCAGTGGAGGGGGGCCAGGTCAGCCCCAGCATTTT,CASSGGGPGQPQHF
TRBJ2-3,13,TRBV20-1,few,NA,TGCAGTGCTAGACCAGCGGTCACAGATACGCAGTATTTT,CSARPAVTDTQYF
TRBJ2-7,13,TRBV11-2,NA,TRBD2,TGTGCCAGCGGCTCCTCGGGCGGGGGAGAGCAGTACTTC,CASGSSGGGEQYF
TRBJ2-5,13,TRBV3-1,few,NA,TGTGCCAGCAGCCCGACTAGCCAAGAGACCCAGTACTTC,CASSPTSQETQYF
TRBJ1-2,16,TRBV12-3/TRBV12-4,many,TRBD1,TGTGCCAGCAGTTTATCGGCGGGACAGGCTAACTATGGCTACACCTTC,CASSLSAGQANYGYTF
TRBJ1-1,14,TRBV20-1,NA,TRBD1,TGCAGTGCTACGAAAGGGGGCGCGGACACTGAAGCTTTCTTT,CSATKGGADTEAFF
TRBJ1-5,14,TRBV6-2/TRBV6-3,many,NA,TGTGCCAGCAGGCCCAATCGCAGGGCTCAGCCCCAGCATTTT,CASRPNRRAQPQHF
TRBJ2-5,16,TRBV11-2,many,TRBD2,TGTGCCAGCAGCTTAGTTCGGACTAGCGGGACGGAGACCCAGTACTTC,CASSLVRTSGTETQYF
TRBJ2-7,15,TRBV28,many,TRBD2,TGTGCCAGCAGCTCACTAGCGGGAGCAGCCTACGAGCAGTACTTC,CASSSLAGAAYEQYF
TRBJ2-3,11,TRBV29-1,many,NA,TGCAGCGTCGCACAGGGAGATACGCAGTATTTT,CSVAQGDTQYF
TRBJ2-4,15,TRBV16,NA,TRBD2,TGTGCCAGCAGCCCATATCCGGGGGGTAAAAACATTCAGTACTTC,CASSPYPGGKNIQYF
TRBJ2-7,15,TRBV11-2,once,NA,TGTGCCAGCAGCTTCAAGGGGGGGAGCTCCTACGAGCAGTACTTC,CASSFKGGSSYEQYF
TRBJ2-7,13,TRBV29-1,NA,NA,TGCAGCGTCGACCGCGATGGATCGTACGAGCAGTACTTC,CSVDRDGSYEQYF
TRBJ1-1,14,TRBV30,NA,NA,TGTGCCCGGGCAAACGGGGGTACGAACACTGAAGCTTTCTTT,CARANGGTNTEAFF
TRBJ1-2,13,TRBV6-1,few,NA,TGTGCCAGCGGGAGGGAAGCTAACTATGGCTACACCTTC,CASGREANYGYTF
TRBJ2-7,15,TRBV4-1,few,NA,TGCGCCAGCAGCCAAGAGCTAGCGTCGGGCGCCGAGCAGTACTTC,CASSQELASGAEQYF
TRBJ1-1,14,TRBV5-1,NA,NA,TGCGCCAGCACCACCACGACAGCAACCACTGAAGCTTTCTTT,CASTTTTATTEAFF
TRBJ2-1,11,TRBV7-3,NA,NA,TGTGCCAGCAGCTTACAGACTGAGCAGTTCTTC,CASSLQTEQFF
TRBJ1-1,13,TRBV7-3,many,TRBD1,TGTGCCAGCAGCTTAGCGAGGGACAGCCCGGCTTTCTTT,CASSLARDSPAFF